Detailed here is one T cell receptor beta chain. Its antigen is undetermined. CDR1 and CDR2 from the germline V gene are KGHSH and LQKENI. This CDR3 has 14 residues. Germline trimming cut 6 bases from V and 8 bases from J; bases unmatched to any gene: 12. Healthy individuals who donated bone marrow served as the donors. With 60 Vbeta and 13 Jbeta primers, the PCR was carried out. Sequencing was performed with immunoSEQ multiplex PCR; in TCRdb, only in-frame clones are kept and a portion is missing. The sample holds under 200,000 clones; roughly 77% are singletons and the top ten take 3% to 4.5%. The data were obtained in a study of cytomegalovirus exposure and HLA in healthy donors. At the level of the study: Clustering assigned about 76% of the roughly 430 genotyped donors to the Caucasian-associated ancestry cluster.

Regarding the study as a whole: For cytomegalovirus status, the classifier reportedly gave diagnoses with high specificity and sensitivity.

The source material was PBMCs. This receptor was obtained from a man aged 25-40 years in good health and CMV-seropositive. The chain is built from TRBV18 and TRBJ1-1, with 7 bases matching TRBD1. CDR3 in amino acids: CASSTTGLQTEAFF. In DNA form, the CDR3 reads TGTGCCAGCTCCACGACAGGGCTCCAAACCGAAGCTTTCTTT.